Sequencing of this T cell receptor beta chain was carried out in a study of blood T cells in healthy people across ages. The wider study: About one barcoded beta molecule was captured per two T cells (by template switching).

This CDR3 contains 16 residues. Trimming removed 0 bases from V and 0 bases from J, with 9 bases in between. Germline assignment: CDR1 GTSNPN and CDR2 SVGIG (reference sequence). The draw of peripheral blood yielded roughly 9.1 milliliters from each donor. Total RNA extracted from each sample amounted to at least 5 micrograms. Together with a sample-barcoded 5' primer, a J-beta primer mix was included in a second PCR lasting roughly 7 to 11 cycles. Sequencing recovered at least 3 million CDR3-containing paired-end reads from each sample. Via MiXCR, TCRdb re-called the 5' RACE reads, giving one row per CDR3 protein. The table includes about 560,000 distinct CDR3 sequences, about 26% detected once. These data also formed part of another study, on T cells of mothers and their children.

The chain combines TRBV30 with TRBJ1-6; the D is unclear. This TCR derives from a boy aged 2 to 10 in good health. Sequencing used blood. CDR3 sequence (DNA): TGTGCCTGGAGTGTACCGAGGACCTCCTATAATTCACCCCTCCACTTT. This gives the protein CAWSVPRTSYNSPLHF.